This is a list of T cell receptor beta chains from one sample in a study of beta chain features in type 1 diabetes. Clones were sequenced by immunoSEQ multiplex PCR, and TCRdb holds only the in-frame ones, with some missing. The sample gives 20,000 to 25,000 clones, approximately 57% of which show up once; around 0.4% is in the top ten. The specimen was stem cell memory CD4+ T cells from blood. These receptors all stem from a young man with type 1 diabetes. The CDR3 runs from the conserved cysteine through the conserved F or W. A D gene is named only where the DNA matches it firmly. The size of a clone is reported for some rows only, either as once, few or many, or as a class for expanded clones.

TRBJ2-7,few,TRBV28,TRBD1,CATYPVGGAYEQYF,TGTGCCACTTATCCTGTAGGGGGCGCGTACGAGCAGTACTTC
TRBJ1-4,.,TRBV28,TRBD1,CASSADRDRVIGANEKLFF,TGTGCCAGCAGCGCCGACCGGGACAGGGTAATCGGGGCTAATGAAAAACTGTTTTTT
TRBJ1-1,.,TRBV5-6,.,CASSPLTGMNTEAFF,TGTGCCAGCAGCCCTCTGACAGGCATGAACACTGAAGCTTTCTTT
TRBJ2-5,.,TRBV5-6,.,CASSLLGEETQYF,TGTGCCAGCAGCTTGTTAGGAGAAGAGACCCAGTACTTC
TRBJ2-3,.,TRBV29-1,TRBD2,CSVERASGGDTQYF,TGCAGCGTCGAGAGGGCTAGCGGGGGGGATACGCAGTATTTT
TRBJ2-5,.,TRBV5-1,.,CASSLEGGETQYF,TGCGCCAGCAGCTTGGAAGGAGGAGAGACCCAGTACTTC
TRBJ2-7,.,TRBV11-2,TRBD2,CASSRGGSGGDEQYF,TGTGCCAGCAGCCGGGGGGGGAGCGGGGGCGACGAGCAGTACTTC
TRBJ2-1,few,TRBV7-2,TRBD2,CASRVTSGSNEQFF,TGTGCCAGCAGGGTGACTAGCGGATCGAATGAGCAGTTCTTC
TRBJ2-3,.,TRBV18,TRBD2,CASSPRLAEDTQYF,TGTGCCAGCTCACCTAGACTAGCGGAAGATACGCAGTATTTT
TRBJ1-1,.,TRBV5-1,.,CASSADSQPNTEAFF,TGCGCCAGCAGCGCCGACAGTCAACCAAACACTGAAGCTTTCTTT
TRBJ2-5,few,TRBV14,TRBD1,CASSQDGTGGETQYF,TGTGCCAGCAGCCAAGATGGAACAGGGGGAGAGACCCAGTACTTC
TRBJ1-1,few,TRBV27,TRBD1,CASSPPGQGPSEAFF,TGTGCCAGCAGTCCCCCGGGACAGGGTCCGTCTGAAGCTTTCTTT
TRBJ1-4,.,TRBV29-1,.,CSVETDNNEKLFF,TGCAGCGTAGAAACAGATAATAATGAAAAACTGTTTTTT
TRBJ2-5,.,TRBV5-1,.,CASSRGQGIETQYF,TGCGCCAGCAGCCGAGGGCAGGGGATAGAGACCCAGTACTTC
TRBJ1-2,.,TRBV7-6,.,CASSQGPSDYGYTF,TGTGCCAGCAGCCAGGGGCCATCGGACTATGGCTACACCTTC
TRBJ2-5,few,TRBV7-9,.,CASSLSTGFETQYF,TGTGCCAGCAGCTTATCTACGGGATTCGAGACCCAGTACTTC
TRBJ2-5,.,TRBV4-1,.,CASSQPGKETQYF,TGCGCCAGCAGCCAACCAGGGAAAGAGACCCAGTACTTC
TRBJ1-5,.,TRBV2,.,CASAQPGADSNQPQHF,TGTGCCAGCGCTCAGCCAGGGGCGGACAGCAATCAGCCCCAGCATTTT
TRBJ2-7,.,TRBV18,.,CASSPPAAEEVQYF,TGTGCCAGCTCACCACCGGCGGCAGAAGAGGTGCAGTACTTC
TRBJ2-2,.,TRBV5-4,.,CASSLMGLAGNLTPGSCFF,.
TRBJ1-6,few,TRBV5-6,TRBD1,CASSHSGQGFDSPLHF,TGTGCCAGCAGCCATTCCGGACAGGGCTTTGATTCACCCCTCCACTTT
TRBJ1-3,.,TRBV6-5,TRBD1,CASSSGQGTGNTIYF,TGTGCCAGCAGTTCGGGACAGGGCACTGGAAACACCATATATTTT
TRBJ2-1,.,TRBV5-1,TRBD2,CASSILAGPYNEQFF,TGCGCCAGCTCCATACTAGCGGGACCTTACAATGAGCAGTTCTTC
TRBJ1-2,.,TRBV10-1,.,CASSESNSLYGYTF,TGCGCCAGCAGTGAGTCGAATAGTCTCTATGGCTACACCTTC
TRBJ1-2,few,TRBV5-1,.,CASSLTAGGHYTF,TGCGCCAGCAGCTTGACCGCTGGAGGCCACTACACCTTC
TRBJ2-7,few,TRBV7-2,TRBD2,CASSLGVAGLPYEQYF,TGTGCCAGCAGCTTAGGGGTCGCGGGACTACCCTACGAGCAGTACTTC
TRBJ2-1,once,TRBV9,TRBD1,CASSVATGQGVYNEQFF,TGTGCCAGCAGCGTAGCTACGGGACAGGGAGTCTACAATGAGCAGTTCTTC